This T cell receptor beta chain was identified during a study of early T cells in non-severe SARS-CoV-2 infection. Whole-study context: Unsorted whole blood bulk RNA was sequenced, with unpaired chains.

Study-wide results and caveats: Private and CD4 specificities were missed by VDJdb matching, which favored anti-spike CD8 responses.

The V segment lost 4 bases and the J segment 0 bases; nucleotides outside the gene matches: 8. CDR1 is SGHRS, CDR2 YFSETQ, per germline. This CDR3 has 17 residues. The protocol attached unique molecular identifiers to individual cDNA molecules. Using its own MiXCR run on the 5' RACE reads, TCRdb lists one record per CDR3 protein. The sample shows 85,000 to 95,000 distinct CDR3 sequences, approximately 14% of them seen only once. This clonotype has ten or more counts. Its antigen is as yet unknown. The rearrangement links TRBV5-1 to TRBJ2-3; TRBD2 aligns across 10 bases. This sequence originates from an adult who was a healthcare worker with PCR-confirmed SARS-CoV-2 infection or an uninfected control (not recorded which). Input material: whole blood. The CDR3 sequence: CASSPGGSGGSTDTQYF. The CDR3 bases are TGCGCCAGCAGCCCCGGTGGTAGCGGGGGGAGCACAGATACGCAGTATTTT.